The 15 T cell receptor beta chains below all came from one sample that was sequenced in a study of blood T cell repertoires in COVID-19. The protocol was immunoSEQ multiplex PCR, while the TCRdb copy is restricted to in-frame clones and leaves out a portion. The sample lists 200,000 to 250,000 clones; 85% to 90% were seen once. Input material: PBMCs or T cells enriched from blood (not recorded which). The receptor source for this set is a woman aged 50 to 60 in a cohort exposed to, infected with or recovered from COVID-19 (not recorded which).

As to this clone: In the same sample, other DNA sequences code for this CDR3. As DNA, the CDR3 is TGTGCCAGCAGCTTAGCGGGCCACTACGAGCAGTACTTC. Encoded protein: CASSLAGHYEQYF. This chain joins TRBV7-6 and TRBJ2-7; no firm D call. Germline CDR1 reads SGHVS; CDR2 reads FNYEAQ. The germline V and J ends were trimmed by 0 bases and 3 bases, with 6 bases remaining between them. The CDR3 is made up of 13 amino acids.

The rearrangement uses TRBV7-3 and TRBJ2-5; the match to TRBD2 covers 10 bases. The junction had 2 bases not matched to a gene; V was cut back by 2 bases and J by 2 bases. In germline, CDR1 is SGHTA, CDR2 FQGTGA. The CDR3 runs 15 residues. CDR3 sequence (DNA): TGTGCCAGCAGCTTATCAGCGGGGGGGCAAGAGACCCAGTACTTC. It encodes CASSLSAGGQETQYF.

The chain joins TRBV29-1 to TRBJ2-5, with D perhaps TRBD2 (5 bases). CDR1 and CDR2 (germline): SQVTM, ANQGSEA. This CDR3 contains 14 residues. The V and J ends lost 2 bases and 7 bases respectively, with 17 bases between them. The CDR3 region is CSVELREPLRTQYF. CDR3 bases: TGCAGCGTTGAACTCCGGGAACCACTAAGGACCCAGTACTTC. The full variable domain, in which reference TRBV29-1 and TRBJ2-5 provide the parts outside the CDR3, is SAVISQKPSRDICQRGTSLTIQCQVDSQVTMMFWYRQQPGQSLTLIATANQGSEATYESGFVIDKFPISRPNLTFSTLTVSNMSPEDSSIYLCSVELREPLRTQYFGPGTRLLVL.

The chain couples TRBV27 to TRBJ2-3; a weak D match, TRBD1 (7 bases). CDR1 and CDR2 from the germline V gene are MNHEY and SMNVEV (reference sequence). The V gene lost 0 bases and the J gene lost 8 bases, with 12 bases spanning the gap. CDR3 size: 14 residues. This chain's CDR3 is CASSLSSGGGTQYF. The CDR3 coding sequence is TGTGCCAGCAGTTTATCCTCAGGGGGAGGTACGCAGTATTTT.

The chain recombines TRBV7-2 with TRBJ1-6, with TRBD1 matching 9 bases. The CDR3 spans 17 residues. The germline V gene has CDR1 SGHTA and CDR2 FQGNSA. V shed 4 bases, J shed 9 bases, and the junction held 13 bases outside the gene matches. Written as DNA, the CDR3 is TGTGCCAGCAGCTCCCCGGGACAGGGCTCCCGAGGTTCACCCCTCCACTTT. This sequence encodes CASSSPGQGSRGSPLHF.

The chain joins TRBV10-3 to TRBJ1-5; 9 positions match TRBD1. Per germline, CDR1 ENHRY and CDR2 SYGVKD. The CDR3 runs 15 residues. V gave up 5 bases and J gave up 7 bases; unmatched junction bases: 9. CDR3 residues: CAISSQGQGQQPQHF. CDR3 sequence (DNA): TGTGCCATCAGTAGCCAGGGACAGGGACAACAGCCCCAGCATTTT.

V usage is TRBV18 and J usage is TRBJ1-3; unclear D gene. In germline, CDR1 is KGHSH, CDR2 LQKENI. Trimming pared 3 bases from V and 4 bases from J, leaving 4 bases between. The CDR3 runs 12 residues. Here the CDR3 DNA reads TGTGCCAGCTCACCGCGCGGAAACACCATATATTTT. Translating gives CASSPRGNTIYF.

The sample holds a few counts of this clone. The CDR3 is CASSLLYTTEAFF. CDR3 DNA sequence: TGTGCCAGCAGTCTTCTATATACCACTGAAGCTTTCTTT. V usage is TRBV6-2 or TRBV6-3 and J usage is TRBJ1-1; no clear D gene. This CDR3 contains 13 residues. V dropped 5 bases and J dropped 4 bases, with 11 bases sitting between them. CDR1 and CDR2 (germline): MNHEY, SVGEGT.

The rearrangement links TRBV19 to TRBJ2-3; D gene ambiguous. CDR3 length: 15 residues. The germline V and J ends were trimmed by 3 bases and 0 bases, with 10 bases remaining between them. Germline V gene sequence: CDR1 LNHDA, CDR2 SQIVND (reference sequence). The CDR3 sequence is CASSIRSPSTDTQYF. The CDR3, as DNA: TGTGCCAGTAGTATCCGGAGCCCTAGCACAGATACGCAGTATTTT.

The gene calls are TRBV19 and TRBJ1-2; 10 bases map to TRBD1. The CDR3 loop spans 13 amino acids. From germline, CDR1 is LNHDA and CDR2 SQIVND (reference sequence). Trimming took 10 bases from V and 7 from J; bases not matched to a gene: 9. The CDR3 here is CATLTGGTPGYTF. CDR3 DNA: TGTGCCACATTGACAGGGGGCACTCCTGGCTACACCTTC.

The CDR3 DNA reads TGCAGCGTCCGGAGATGGGGGCGTGAAGCTTTCTTT. Translated, it gives CSVRRWGREAFF. The chain couples TRBV29-1 to TRBJ1-1; perhaps TRBD1 as D (6 bases). The CDR3 contains 12 residues. The V and J ends lost 6 bases and 7 bases respectively, with 15 bases between them. The germline gives CDR1 SQVTM, CDR2 ANQGSEA.

The gene calls are TRBV7-6 and TRBJ2-2, with D perhaps TRBD2 (6 bases). V was trimmed by 0 bases and J by 0 bases, leaving 8 bases between them. The CDR3 consists of 16 residues. Germline V lookup: CDR1 SGHVS, CDR2 FNYEAQ. The CDR3 DNA reads TGTGCCAGCAGCTTAGCGTGGACTACGAACACCGGGGAGCTGTTTTTT. Translated: CASSLAWTTNTGELFF.

This clone came up once. The chain uses TRBV25-1 and TRBJ1-4; the D is unclear. CDR1 is MGHDK and CDR2 is SYGVNS in the germline V gene. Deletions cut 2 bases from V and 3 bases from J, with 10 bases between. CDR3 length: 15 amino acids. DNA for the CDR3: TGTGCCAGCAGTGAAGAAGGCGGCTCTAATGAAAAACTGTTTTTT. Translation: CASSEEGGSNEKLFF.

This clone was counted once. The gene calls are TRBV7-6 and TRBJ1-4; no clear D. V lost 5 bases to trimming and J lost 3 bases, with 16 bases between them. Germline CDR1 reads SGHVS; CDR2 reads FNYEAQ. The CDR3 totals 16 residues. In DNA form, the CDR3 reads TGTGCCAGCAGCCCCATTTCAGGATCGGCTAATGAAAAACTGTTTTTT. It is translated as CASSPISGSANEKLFF.

This clone showed up just a few times. V is TRBV7-3 and J is TRBJ2-1; the D gene is possibly TRBD2 (6 bases). CDR3 length: 14 amino acids. CDR1 and CDR2 (germline): SGHTA, FQGTGA. Trimming left V 5 bases short and J 4 bases short, with 12 bases between. CDR3 in DNA: TGTGCCAGCAGCCCAAGACTAGGGTACAATGAGCAGTTCTTC. Its translation is CASSPRLGYNEQFF.